A single sample gave rise to the 30 T cell receptor beta chains below, sequenced in a study of T cell responses to AZD1222 COVID-19 vaccine. The method was immunoSEQ multiplex PCR; TCRdb's version includes in-frame clones alone and lacks a portion of them. The profile shows about 80,000 clones, approximately 90% of them singletons. Here the sequenced sample was peripheral blood, taken 28 days after the second AZD1222 dose. The receptor source for this set is an adult who received the AZD1222 COVID-19 vaccine.

The chain couples TRBV12-3 or TRBV12-4 to TRBJ1-3, with D tentatively TRBD1 (6 bases). CDR3 length: 13 amino acids. The V end was cut by 7 bases, the J end by 3 bases, with 10 bases between. The CDR3 reads CASNGQHGNTIYF. CDR3 nucleotide sequence: TGTGCCAGCAACGGACAGCATGGAAACACCATATATTTT.

The gene calls are TRBV9 and TRBJ2-7; possibly TRBD1 for D (5 bases). The CDR3 has 13 amino acids. V was trimmed by 0 bases and J by 2 bases, leaving 6 bases between them. Germline values: CDR1 SGDLS, CDR2 YYNGEE. The CDR3 sequence: CASSVADTYEQYF. Written as DNA, the CDR3 is TGTGCCAGCAGCGTAGCGGACACCTACGAGCAGTACTTC.

The CDR3 nucleotides read TGTGCCACCCGAGAGGGATCCTACAATGAGCAGTTCTTC. Residues: CATREGSYNEQFF. This sequence joins TRBV11-2 and TRBJ2-1, with a possible D match to TRBD2 (5 bases). Per the germline V gene, CDR1 is SGHAT and CDR2 is FQNNGV. Trimming shortened V by 10 bases and J by 1 base, and 11 bases separated the two germline ends. This CDR3 has 13 amino acids.

The V and J genes are TRBV10-3 and TRBJ2-1, with D perhaps assigned TRBD1 or TRBD2 (7 bases each). The germline V gene has CDR1 ENHRY and CDR2 SYGVKD. The CDR3 length is 15 residues. The ends were cut back, 2 bases at V and 3 bases at J, with 11 bases in the middle. Written as DNA, the CDR3 is TGTGCCATCAGTGAGACAGGGGACTACTACAATGAGCAGTTCTTC. Amino acid sequence: CAISETGDYYNEQFF.

This chain uses TRBV5-1 with TRBJ2-5, with a possible D match to TRBD2 (6 bases). The CDR3 runs to 12 residues. The V and J ends lost 6 bases and 5 bases respectively, with 11 bases between them. The germline V gene encodes CDR1 SGHRS and CDR2 YFSETQ. Here the CDR3 reads CASTGSWETQYF. The CDR3 nucleotides read TGCGCCAGCACCGGGAGTTGGGAGACCCAGTACTTC.

The rearrangement joins TRBV27 to TRBJ1-2, with no clear D. This CDR3 has 14 residues. CDR1 and CDR2 from the germline V gene are MNHEY and SMNVEV (reference sequence). V lost 2 bases to trimming and J lost 0 bases, with 7 bases between them. CDR3 residues: CASSLGSSNYGYTF. CDR3 bases: TGTGCCAGCAGTTTAGGTAGCTCTAACTATGGCTACACCTTC.

The chain employs TRBV27 and TRBJ2-5, with D maybe TRBD1 (6 bases). V lost 10 bases, J lost 7 bases, and 13 bases lay in between. In germline, CDR1 is MNHEY, CDR2 SMNVEV (reference sequence). CDR3 length: 11 amino acids. The CDR3 region is CATYRAGTQYF. The CDR3 region has the DNA TGTGCCACCTACAGGGCCGGGACCCAGTACTTC.

The rearrangement joins TRBV28 to TRBJ2-3; 7 positions agree with TRBD2. The CDR3 covers 14 residues. The germline gives CDR1 MDHEN, CDR2 SYDVKM. Trimming at V came to 8 bases and at J to 5 bases, leaving 10 bases not matched to a gene. CDR3 sequence: CASSFAGELDTQYF. Here the CDR3 DNA reads TGTGCCAGCTCGTTCGCGGGAGAATTAGATACGCAGTATTTT.

The gene calls are TRBV19 and TRBJ2-7; 7 positions match TRBD1. Germline lookup yields CDR1 LNHDA and CDR2 SQIVND (reference sequence). This CDR3 comprises 14 residues. V gave up 4 bases and J gave up 2 bases; unmatched junction bases: 5. The CDR3 DNA reads as TGTGCCAGTAGTAGGGACAGCAATCCCTACGAGCAGTACTTC. The encoded protein is CASSRDSNPYEQYF. The entire variable domain, with the rest obtained from reference TRBV19 and TRBJ2-7, is as follows: DGGITQSPKYLFRKEGQNVTLSCEQNLNHDAMYWYRQDPGQGLRLIYYSQIVNDFQKGDIAEGYSVSREKKESFPLTVTSAQKNPTAFYLCASSRDSNPYEQYFGPGTRLTVT.

V usage is TRBV5-8 and J usage is TRBJ2-3; the D is unclear. Germline values: CDR1 SGHTS, CDR2 YDEGEE. Trimming stripped 1 base from V and 0 bases from J, with 9 bases between. The CDR3 runs to 15 residues. The CDR3: CASSLQGTSTDTQYF. CDR3 in DNA: TGTGCCAGCAGCTTGCAAGGAACTAGCACAGATACGCAGTATTTT. Based on the CDR3 plus reference TRBV5-8 and TRBJ2-3, the full variable domain is EAGVTQSPTHLIKTRGQQATLRCSPISGHTSVYWYQQALGLGLQFLLWYDEGEERNRGNFPPRFSGRQFPNYSSELNVNALELEDSALYLCASSLQGTSTDTQYFGPGTRLTVL.

The CDR3 coding sequence is TGCAGCGTTGAGTCTGGGACAGGAAGGCAGTATTTT. Amino acids: CSVESGTGRQYF. V and J are TRBV29-1 and TRBJ2-3, with 8 bases aligning to TRBD1. This CDR3 region has 12 residues. Germline trimming cut 3 bases from V and 11 bases from J; bases unmatched to any gene: 7. Germline assignment: CDR1 SQVTM and CDR2 ANQGSEA.

CDR3 bases: TGTGCCAGCAGTTCCTCGCAGTCCTTAAACACCGGGGAGCTGTTTTTT. This codes for CASSSSQSLNTGELFF. The chain uses TRBV27 and TRBJ2-2; unclear D gene. Trimming removed 4 bases at V and 2 bases at J, with 14 bases between. Germline CDR1 and CDR2: MNHEY and SMNVEV (reference sequence). The CDR3 sequence is 16 residues long.

The genes are TRBV3-1 (or the pseudogene TRBV3-2) and TRBJ2-1; 7 positions agree with TRBD2. The V and J ends lost 6 bases and 10 bases, in that order; junction bases with no gene match: 12. The germline V gene has CDR1 LGHDT and CDR2 YNNKEL (reference sequence). This CDR3 is built from 14 residues. The DNA for the CDR3 is TGTGCCAGCAGTAGCGGGTTCCCCCTTGGAGAGCAGTTCTTC. It encodes CASSSGFPLGEQFF.

The V gene is TRBV28, the J gene TRBJ1-2, with D possibly being TRBD1 (5 bases). V was shortened by 6 bases and J by 5 bases, with 25 bases between the two germline ends. CDR1 is MDHEN and CDR2 is SYDVKM in the germline V gene. The CDR3 spans 17 residues. CDR3 in DNA: TGTGCCAGCAGCTTGGTGTTACCCGGGACCGCCCGATATGGCTACACCTTC. Protein sequence: CASSLVLPGTARYGYTF.

The chain uses TRBV7-8 and TRBJ2-4; possibly TRBD1 or TRBD2 for D (6 bases each). The CDR3 loop spans 13 amino acids. The V and J ends lost 2 bases and 7 bases respectively, with 9 bases between them. The germline gives CDR1 SGHVS, CDR2 FQNEAQ. CDR3 in amino acids: CASSLQGRNIQYF. The CDR3 DNA reads as TGTGCCAGCAGCTTACAGGGGAGGAACATTCAGTACTTC.

The J gene is TRBJ2-2, the V gene TRBV27, with 11 bases lining up with TRBD2. The germline CDR1 and CDR2 sequences are MNHEY and SMNVEV (reference sequence). The V and J ends lost 1 base and 7 bases, in that order; junction bases with no gene match: 14. The CDR3 is made up of 19 amino acids. The DNA for the CDR3 is TGTGCCAGCAGTTTATGGGGTAGCGGGAGGGCCGTAAGGAGCGGGGAGCTGTTTTTT. Translating gives CASSLWGSGRAVRSGELFF.

This clone came up once. The chain carries TRBV6-5 and TRBJ2-2; 7 bases map to TRBD2. J was trimmed by 5 bases and V by 2 bases; bases with no gene match: 5. There are 15 residues in the CDR3. Germline loops: CDR1 MNHEY, CDR2 SVGAGI. In DNA form, the CDR3 reads TGTGCCAGCAGTTACGCGGGAGATCTGACCGGGGAGCTGTTTTTT. It encodes CASSYAGDLTGELFF.

This chain connects TRBV2 to TRBJ1-2; no definite D call. Germline CDR1 is SNHLY and CDR2 is FYNNEI. Trimming stripped 0 bases from V and 4 bases from J, with 6 bases between. There are 13 residues in the CDR3. For the CDR3, the DNA is TGTGCCAGCAGTGAAGCGCGGTTCTATGGCTACACCTTC. Its protein product is CASSEARFYGYTF.

The rearrangement joins TRBV7-9 to TRBJ1-4; D gene uncertain. The germline gives CDR1 SEHNR, CDR2 FQNEAQ (reference sequence). This CDR3 is built from 10 residues. Trimming pared 5 bases from V and 12 bases from J, leaving 7 bases between. CDR3: CASSPLELFF. The CDR3 DNA reads TGTGCCAGCAGCCCCCTAGAACTGTTTTTT.

The rearrangement joins TRBV5-1 to TRBJ1-6, with D possibly matching TRBD1 (6 bases). Trimming stripped 1 base from V and 6 bases from J, with 14 bases between. The germline gives CDR1 SGHRS, CDR2 YFSETQ. The CDR3 is 16 residues long. The CDR3 is CASSLNPGGGNSPLHF. CDR3 DNA: TGCGCCAGCAGCTTGAACCCCGGGGGCGGTAATTCACCCCTCCACTTT.

The V gene is TRBV13, the J gene TRBJ2-7; D perhaps matches TRBD2 (6 bases). V was clipped by 7 bases and J by 1 base, with 14 bases between them. Germline V gene sequence: CDR1 PRHDT, CDR2 FYEKMQ (reference sequence). This CDR3 comprises 14 residues. The CDR3 region is CASNNWRDSYEQYF. The CDR3 region has the DNA TGTGCCAGCAACAACTGGCGGGATTCCTACGAGCAGTACTTC.

This clone was detected once. This sequence joins TRBV2 and TRBJ1-1; D might be TRBD1 (5 bases). The CDR3 contains 14 residues. Trimming removed 8 bases from V and 6 bases from J, with 19 bases in between. CDR1 SNHLY and CDR2 FYNNEI come from the germline V gene. The CDR3 DNA follows: TGTGCCAGCGGAGAGGGACCGGTTAGTTCTGAAGCTTTCTTT. Amino acids: CASGEGPVSSEAFF.

V is TRBV15 and J is TRBJ2-7, with D perhaps TRBD1 or TRBD2 (5 bases each). Germline loops: CDR1 LNHNV, CDR2 YYDKDF (reference sequence). V was clipped by 9 bases and J by 2 bases, with 11 bases between them. The CDR3 length is 12 residues. The CDR3 is CATGETAYEQYF. CDR3 DNA: TGTGCCACTGGGGAGACAGCCTACGAGCAGTACTTC.

CDR3 sequence: CATKKREEYNEQFF. The CDR3 coding sequence is TGTGCCACCAAGAAGCGGGAGGAGTACAATGAGCAGTTCTTC. The chain employs TRBV15 and TRBJ2-1, with TRBD2 matching 9 bases. Trimming took 7 bases from V and 4 from J; bases not matched to a gene: 5. The CDR3 runs 14 residues. The V gene's germline CDR1 is LNHNV and CDR2 YYDKDF (reference sequence).

V is TRBV5-5 and J is TRBJ2-5; TRBD2 might be the D (5 bases). The CDR3 consists of 12 residues. Per germline, CDR1 SGHKS and CDR2 YYEKEE (reference sequence). V was trimmed by 4 bases and J by 5 bases, leaving 9 bases between them. For the CDR3, the DNA is TGTGCCAGCAGCGGAGGCTTGGAGACCCAGTACTTC. Translation gives CASSGGLETQYF.

V usage is TRBV7-9 and J usage is TRBJ2-7; 9 nucleotides match TRBD2. The V and J ends lost 2 bases and 3 bases, in that order; junction bases with no gene match: 5. The CDR3 has 15 residues. Germline CDR1 and CDR2: SEHNR and FQNEAQ (reference sequence). The CDR3 loop reads CASSLIATSGYEQYF. CDR3 bases: TGTGCCAGCAGCTTAATAGCGACTAGCGGCTACGAGCAGTACTTC.

The chain carries TRBV24-1 and TRBJ1-1; D is unclear. The CDR3 extends over 12 amino acids. Germline V gene lookup returns CDR1 KGHDR and CDR2 SFDVKD. V gave up 5 bases and J gave up 8 bases, with 11 bases separating them. CDR3 sequence reads: CATSAKGPEAFF. CDR3 DNA sequence: TGTGCCACCAGTGCCAAAGGACCCGAAGCTTTCTTT.

The chain recombines TRBV15 with TRBJ1-2, with D uncertain. Germline assignment: CDR1 LNHNV and CDR2 YYDKDF (reference sequence). The ends were cut back, 0 bases at V and 6 bases at J, with 11 bases in the middle. The CDR3 extends over 14 amino acids. CDR3 amino acids: CATSRDQGLDGYTF. CDR3 coding DNA: TGTGCCACCAGCAGAGATCAAGGGCTTGATGGCTACACCTTC.

This chain uses TRBV6-5 with TRBJ2-5; 7 bases line up with TRBD2. CDR1 is MNHEY, CDR2 SVGAGI, per germline. With V trimmed by 6 bases and J by 3 bases, 10 bases remained unmatched. CDR3 length equals 15 residues. In DNA, the CDR3 is TGTGCCAGCAGCGAGGTGGGACTAAGCAAAGAGACCCAGTACTTC. It is translated as CASSEVGLSKETQYF.

The chain employs TRBV6-5 and TRBJ2-1, with unresolved D. The CDR3 has 14 residues. The ends were cut back, 7 bases at V and 4 bases at J, with 14 bases in the middle. Germline-derived CDR1 and CDR2 are MNHEY and SVGAGI. CDR3 in DNA: TGTGCCAGCAAGAAATCGGAGAATTACAATGAGCAGTTCTTC. This sequence encodes CASKKSENYNEQFF.